The 21 T cell receptor beta chains listed next were all sequenced from one sample in a study of identical twins. MiXCR was run by TCRdb on the 5' RACE reads, yielding one entry per CDR3 protein. The repertoire consists of approximately 500,000 distinct CDR3 sequences, with approximately 24% occurring once and the leading ten covering 2.9%. These data are also associated with another study on T cells expressing NK-cell markers.

Input material: CD4+ T cells sorted from blood. These receptors came from a woman younger than 35 in good health.

V usage is TRBV6-2 or TRBV6-3 and J usage is TRBJ1-1; no clear D. Per the germline V gene, CDR1 is MNHEY and CDR2 is SVGEGT. The CDR3 loop spans 12 amino acids. V lost 6 bases and J lost 2, with 7 bases in between. CDR3 amino acids: CASRKLNTEAFF. The CDR3 region has the DNA TGTGCCAGCAGAAAATTAAACACTGAAGCTTTCTTT.

This chain uses TRBV3-1 with TRBJ2-3, with a tentative D call TRBD2 (6 bases). V was trimmed by 0 bases and J by 3 bases, leaving 13 bases between them. Germline loops: CDR1 LGHDT, CDR2 YNNKEL (reference sequence). This CDR3 contains 16 residues. CDR3 sequence (DNA): TGTGCCAGCAGCCAAGAGGTAGTAGCGGCTACAGATACGCAGTATTTT. Translated: CASSQEVVAATDTQYF.

The table lists this clonotype with many counts. This chain links TRBV29-1 with TRBJ2-3, with a possible D match to TRBD1 (6 bases). The germline V and J ends were trimmed by 5 bases and 5 bases, with 17 bases remaining between them. The V gene's germline CDR1 is SQVTM and CDR2 ANQGSEA. The CDR3 spans 14 residues. CDR3 DNA sequence: TGCAGCGTTCCCCTACAGGGAAAAGGAGATACGCAGTATTTT. Its translation: CSVPLQGKGDTQYF.

The J gene is TRBJ1-1, the V gene TRBV30; D unresolved. Trimming took 2 bases from V and 1 from J, leaving 5 bases between them. The CDR3 spans 12 residues. Germline loops: CDR1 GTSNPN, CDR2 SVGIG (reference sequence). CDR3 protein: CAWSRQNTEAFF. Here the CDR3 DNA reads TGTGCCTGGAGTCGACAGAACACTGAAGCTTTCTTT.

This clonotype was detected a few times. The rearrangement joins TRBV5-1 to TRBJ2-3, with D possibly being TRBD2 (6 bases). Per germline, CDR1 SGHRS and CDR2 YFSETQ. The V gene lost 2 bases and the J gene lost 5 bases, with 18 bases spanning the gap. The CDR3 contains 16 residues. As DNA, the CDR3 is TGCGCCAGCAGCTTTGTTCCGGTGGACGGGGGAGATACGCAGTATTTT. Amino acid sequence: CASSFVPVDGGDTQYF.

This clonotype has just a few counts. The chain carries TRBV20-1 and TRBJ1-4; D call uncertain. The V end was cut by 4 bases, the J end by 0 bases, with 3 bases between. This CDR3 has 12 amino acids. Germline values: CDR1 DFQATT, CDR2 SNEGSKA (reference sequence). CDR3 DNA sequence: TGCAGTGCTACCGCAACTAATGAAAAACTGTTTTTT. Its protein is CSATATNEKLFF.

The chain employs TRBV29-1 and TRBJ1-4; D not certain. CDR3 length: 13 residues. Per germline, CDR1 SQVTM and CDR2 ANQGSEA. V dropped 4 bases and J dropped 7 bases, with 13 bases sitting between them. CDR3 DNA sequence: TGCAGCGTTGTGTACGACCTGAGTGAAAAACTGTTTTTT. Translated: CSVVYDLSEKLFF.

The table lists this clonotype with a few counts. The genes are TRBV5-6 and TRBJ2-3, with TRBD2 identical over 8 bases. Germline V gene data show CDR1 as SGHDT and CDR2 as YYEEEE. Trimming cost V 5 bases and J 3 bases; bases outside gene matches: 8. This CDR3 is 15 amino acids long. The chain's CDR3 is CASRYGLASTDTQYF. For the CDR3, the DNA is TGTGCCAGCAGATATGGACTAGCCTCAACAGATACGCAGTATTTT.

The chain employs TRBV11-3 and TRBJ2-1, with TRBD2 matching over 10 bases. Germline V CDR1 and CDR2: SGHNT, YENEEA. Trimming took 5 bases from V and 7 from J; bases not matched to a gene: 8. This CDR3 has 15 amino acids. CDR3 sequence: CASSKASGRRNEQFF. CDR3 sequence (DNA): TGTGCCAGCAGCAAAGCTAGCGGGAGAAGGAATGAGCAGTTCTTC.

J is TRBJ2-1 and V is TRBV20-1; perhaps TRBD2 as D (5 bases). The CDR3 covers 12 residues. The V end lost 3 bases, the J end lost 12 bases, and 15 bases lay between the germline ends. Germline V gene data show CDR1 as DFQATT and CDR2 as SNEGSKA (reference sequence). The CDR3 nucleotides read TGCAGTGCTAGGGCCCACGGGGAGCTGCAGTTCTTC. Its translation: CSARAHGELQFF.

V is TRBV20-1 and J is TRBJ1-1, with no clear D. V lost 0 bases and J 3 bases, leaving 5 bases between the germline ends. The CDR3 consists of 12 residues. The V gene's germline CDR1 is DFQATT and CDR2 SNEGSKA (reference sequence). The CDR3 DNA reads TGCAGTGCTAGAGAGGAGCACACTGAAGCTTTCTTT. As protein: CSAREEHTEAFF.

The CDR3: CASSQGLAGNTDTQYF. CDR3 DNA: TGCGCCAGCAGCCAAGGACTAGCAGGGAACACAGATACGCAGTATTTT. This rearrangement joins TRBV5-1 to TRBJ2-3; TRBD2 matches at 8 bases. V was clipped by 4 bases and J by 2 bases; unmatched bases: 9. The CDR3 covers 16 residues. Germline V gene data show CDR1 as SGHRS and CDR2 as YFSETQ.

This clonotype was observed a few times. V usage is TRBV5-1 and J usage is TRBJ2-1, with 10 bases aligning to TRBD2. In germline, CDR1 is SGHRS, CDR2 YFSETQ. The trim removed 0 bases at V and 7 bases at J, leaving 1 base unmatched. The CDR3 is 14 residues long. The CDR3 region has the DNA TGCGCCAGCAGCTTGGGTAGCGGGGGGAATGAGCAGTTCTTC. Amino acid sequence: CASSLGSGGNEQFF.

The V call is TRBV5-1, the J call TRBJ2-1; 14 nucleotides align to TRBD2. Germline trimming cut 5 bases from V and 4 bases from J; bases unmatched to any gene: 14. CDR1 and CDR2 from the germline V gene are SGHRS and YFSETQ. This CDR3 region has 19 residues. CDR3 sequence reads: CASSSGLAGGITIYNEQFF. In DNA form, the CDR3 reads TGCGCCAGCAGTTCCGGACTAGCGGGGGGAATCACTATTTACAATGAGCAGTTCTTC.

The chain has TRBV10-3 and TRBJ1-2; no firm D call. CDR3 size: 13 residues. V was clipped by 6 bases and J by 0 bases, with 8 bases between them. CDR1 ENHRY and CDR2 SYGVKD come from the germline V gene. CDR3 sequence: CAISSEPNYGYTF. In DNA form, the CDR3 reads TGTGCCATCAGCAGCGAACCTAACTATGGCTACACCTTC.

V and J are TRBV12-3 or TRBV12-4 and TRBJ2-7; no firm D call. V was pared by 6 bases and J by 5 bases, with 8 bases between. This CDR3 has 11 amino acids. The CDR3 DNA follows: TGTGCCAGCAGCATTGATAACGAGCAGTACTTC. It yields the protein CASSIDNEQYF.

The rearrangement links TRBV5-6 to TRBJ2-1; 12 nucleotides line up with TRBD2. Germline V CDR1 and CDR2: SGHDT, YYEEEE. The length of the CDR3 is 17 residues. Trimming at V came to 5 bases and at J to 2 bases, leaving 8 bases not matched to a gene. CDR3 amino acids: CASRGLAGSSAYNEQFF. CDR3 in DNA: TGTGCCAGCAGAGGACTAGCGGGATCAAGCGCCTACAATGAGCAGTTCTTC.

This clonotype showed up many times. This chain joins TRBV20-1 and TRBJ2-7, with D possibly being TRBD1 (6 bases). Germline loops: CDR1 DFQATT, CDR2 SNEGSKA (reference sequence). The CDR3 has 12 amino acids. V was shortened by 4 bases and J by 3 bases, with 10 bases between the two germline ends. CDR3: CSANRDNYEQYF. In DNA form, the CDR3 reads TGCAGTGCTAACCGGGACAACTACGAGCAGTACTTC.

V and J are TRBV12-3 or TRBV12-4 and TRBJ2-7; TRBD2 matches at 13 bases. Germline trimming cut 10 bases from V and 5 bases from J; bases unmatched to any gene: 8. The CDR3 sequence is 14 residues long. The CDR3 here is CATAPGLAGNEQYF. The CDR3, as DNA: TGTGCCACCGCACCGGGACTAGCGGGGAACGAGCAGTACTTC.

This clonotype was seen only a few times. This sequence joins TRBV12-3 or TRBV12-4 and TRBJ2-7; no reliable D call. Deletions cut 4 bases from V and 3 bases from J, with 13 bases between. This CDR3 comprises 14 residues. The CDR3 DNA is TGTGCCAGCAGTTCACCGGGTACACGCTACGAGCAGTACTTC. The encoded protein is CASSSPGTRYEQYF.

V gene TRBV29-1 combines with J gene TRBJ1-1; possible D gene TRBD1, 5 bases. Trimming stripped 5 bases from V and 0 bases from J, with 10 bases between. CDR1 and CDR2 from the germline V gene are SQVTM and ANQGSEA. The CDR3 is 13 amino acids. CDR3: CSVRGGMNTEAFF. CDR3 nucleotide sequence: TGCAGCGTTCGGGGCGGGATGAACACTGAAGCTTTCTTT.